A single sample is the source of the 14 T cell receptor beta chains below, sequenced in a study of human T cells and chemical hapten exposure. Each CDR3 protein gets one entry after TCRdb re-called the RACE reads with MiXCR. The sample shows some 330,000 distinct CDR3 sequences, 5.5% of them seen only once. Time point meaning: pre-sensitization, week 0. Treatment of the sample: therapeutic diphenylcyclopropenone sensitization with weekly scalp DPC. The sample here was whole blood, taken in connection with sensitization to the hapten diphenylcyclopropenone (DPC). Receptor source: a woman younger than 30 with alopecia areata. Some clones in this sample may be carry-over from other donors' samples.

This clonotype was picked up many times. This chain uses TRBV6-1 with TRBJ1-6, with D possibly matching TRBD1 (6 bases). Germline V gene lookup returns CDR1 MNHNS and CDR2 SASEGT. This CDR3 contains 14 residues. V lost 6 bases to trimming and J lost 6 bases, with 12 bases between them. CDR3 protein: CASSAGDGNSPLHF. CDR3 DNA: TGTGCCAGCAGCGCAGGGGACGGTAATTCACCCCTCCACTTT.

The V gene is TRBV7-2, the J gene TRBJ1-6; 7 bases match TRBD1. V trimming: 3 bases; J trimming: 10 bases; junction bases outside the gene matches: 3. The length of the CDR3 is 13 residues. Germline V CDR1 and CDR2: SGHTA, FQGNSA. Here the CDR3 DNA reads TGTGCCAGCAGCTTGCAGGGGGACTCACCCCTCCACTTT. It codes for CASSLQGDSPLHF.

This clonotype was picked up many times. The chain links TRBV28 to TRBJ2-4; 8 positions agree with TRBD1. Germline CDR1 reads MDHEN; CDR2 reads SYDVKM. V trimming: 5 bases; J trimming: 5 bases; junction bases outside the gene matches: 5. CDR3 length equals 14 residues. CDR3 bases: TGTGCCAGCAGTCCAGGGGGCATCGAAAACATTCAGTACTTC. Encoded protein: CASSPGGIENIQYF.

DNA for the CDR3: TGCGCCAGCAGCCGCACACTAGCGGGGGGGCCCGAGCAGTACTTC. Its protein is CASSRTLAGGPEQYF. This chain links TRBV5-1 with TRBJ2-7, with TRBD2 matching over 13 bases. The CDR3 length is 15 residues. The germline gives CDR1 SGHRS, CDR2 YFSETQ. V shed 4 bases and J 6 bases; nucleotides not matched to a gene: 7.

This clonotype was seen repeatedly, ten times or more. The chain employs TRBV28 and TRBJ1-5; no clear D. This CDR3 comprises 13 residues. V gave up 9 bases and J gave up 1 base, with 10 bases separating them. CDR1 and CDR2 from the germline V gene are MDHEN and SYDVKM. The CDR3 DNA reads as TGTGCCAGTAAACCAGAGAGCAATCAGCCCCAGCATTTT. Protein: CASKPESNQPQHF.

This clonotype was detected only a few times. The V and J genes are TRBV4-1 and TRBJ1-5; D ambiguous. CDR1 is MGHRA, CDR2 YSYEKL, per germline. Trimming shortened V by 1 base and J by 8 bases, and 9 bases separated the two germline ends. The CDR3 sequence is 13 residues long. CDR3 sequence (DNA): TGCGCCAGCAGCCAAGTTCCCTGGGAGCCCCAGCATTTT. It is translated as CASSQVPWEPQHF.

The J gene is TRBJ2-2, the V gene TRBV9, with D possibly matching TRBD2 (5 bases). The CDR3 length is 15 residues. Trimming stripped 7 bases from V and 6 bases from J, with 19 bases between. Germline lookup yields CDR1 SGDLS and CDR2 YYNGEE. CDR3 bases: TGTGCCAGCGGGGTCGGGCCTAACGGGGCCGGGGAGCTGTTTTTT. Protein product: CASGVGPNGAGELFF.

CDR3 bases: TGTGCCAGCAGTCCCACGACAGTCCAGTCAGTGGTAGCTTTCTTT. Translated: CASSPTTVQSVVAFF. The V and J genes are TRBV27 and TRBJ1-1; D is possibly TRBD1 (5 bases). Trimming pared 5 bases from V and 10 bases from J, leaving 23 bases between. CDR1 and CDR2 (germline): MNHEY, SMNVEV (reference sequence). The CDR3 extends over 15 amino acids.

The V call is TRBV6-1, the J call TRBJ2-2, with D uncertain. The CDR3 extends over 16 amino acids. The germline V gene encodes CDR1 MNHNS and CDR2 SASEGT. V shed 7 bases and J shed 3 bases, with 18 bases lying between them. CDR3 region: CASKTWLTTYTGELFF. DNA of the CDR3: TGTGCCAGCAAAACTTGGCTAACCACATACACCGGGGAGCTGTTTTTT.

Many counts were recorded for this clonotype. This sequence joins TRBV5-1 and TRBJ2-1, with 9 bases fitting TRBD2. The junction had 14 bases not matched to a gene; V was cut back by 5 bases and J by 8 bases. The CDR3 has 16 residues. CDR1 SGHRS and CDR2 YFSETQ come from the germline V gene. The CDR3 here is CASRSSSGALGDEQFF. CDR3 nucleotide sequence: TGCGCCAGCAGATCATCTAGCGGGGCGTTGGGAGATGAGCAGTTCTTC.

The chain links TRBV2 to TRBJ1-1; D unclear. Trimming took off 3 bases at V and 8 bases at J, with 7 bases between the two ends. From germline, CDR1 is SNHLY and CDR2 FYNNEI. The CDR3 is 11 residues long. CDR3 loop: CASSEYQEAFF. For the CDR3, the DNA is TGTGCCAGCAGTGAGTACCAAGAAGCTTTCTTT.

This chain uses TRBV4-2 with TRBJ2-3; 11 positions match TRBD2. Losses at the gene ends were 3 bases for V and 2 bases for J; bases not matched to a gene: 10. CDR3 length: 18 amino acids. The germline CDR1 and CDR2 sequences are LGHNA and YNFKEQ. The CDR3 DNA is TGTGCCAGCAGCCAGCCATCCGGGACTAGCGGCATCACAGATACGCAGTATTTT. Translation: CASSQPSGTSGITDTQYF.

There are many counts of this clonotype. The chain links TRBV27 to TRBJ1-4; no clear D. Germline V gives CDR1 MNHEY, CDR2 SMNVEV (reference sequence). Trimming stripped 2 bases from V and 4 bases from J, with 5 bases between. This CDR3 contains 13 residues. CDR3 nucleotide sequence: TGTGCCAGCAGTTTAAGGATTAATGAAAAACTGTTTTTT. Amino acids: CASSLRINEKLFF.

The CDR3, as DNA: TGTGCCAGCAGCTGGGGACAGGGAGGGGCTGAAGCTTTCTTT. Its protein is CASSWGQGGAEAFF. V usage is TRBV5-5 and J usage is TRBJ1-1; 9 nucleotides align to TRBD1. Per the germline V gene, CDR1 is SGHKS and CDR2 is YYEKEE (reference sequence). V gave up 3 bases and J gave up 6 bases; unmatched junction bases: 6. The length of the CDR3 is 14 residues.